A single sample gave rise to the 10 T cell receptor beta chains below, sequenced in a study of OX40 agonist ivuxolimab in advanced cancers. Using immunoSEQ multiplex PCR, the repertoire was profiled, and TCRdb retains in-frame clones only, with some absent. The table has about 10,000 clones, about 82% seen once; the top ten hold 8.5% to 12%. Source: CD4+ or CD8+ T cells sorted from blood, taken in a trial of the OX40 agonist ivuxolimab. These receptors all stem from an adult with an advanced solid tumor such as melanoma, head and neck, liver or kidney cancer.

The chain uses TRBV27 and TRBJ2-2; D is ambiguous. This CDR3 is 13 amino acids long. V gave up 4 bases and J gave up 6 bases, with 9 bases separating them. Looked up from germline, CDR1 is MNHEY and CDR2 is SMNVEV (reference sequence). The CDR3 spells CASSSHLAGELFF. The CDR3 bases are TGTGCCAGCAGTTCCCACTTGGCCGGGGAGCTGTTTTTT.

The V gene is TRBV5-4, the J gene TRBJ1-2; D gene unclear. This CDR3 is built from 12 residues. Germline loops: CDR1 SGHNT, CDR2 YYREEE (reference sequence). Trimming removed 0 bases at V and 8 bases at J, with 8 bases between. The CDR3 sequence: CASSLGSGGYTF. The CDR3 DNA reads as TGTGCCAGCAGCTTGGGGTCCGGCGGCTACACCTTC.

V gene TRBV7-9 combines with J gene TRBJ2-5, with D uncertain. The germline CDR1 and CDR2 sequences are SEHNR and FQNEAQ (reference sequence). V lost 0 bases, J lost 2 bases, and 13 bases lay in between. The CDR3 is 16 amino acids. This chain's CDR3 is CASSLAAWAVQETQYF. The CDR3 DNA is TGTGCCAGCAGCTTAGCTGCGTGGGCAGTTCAAGAGACCCAGTACTTC.

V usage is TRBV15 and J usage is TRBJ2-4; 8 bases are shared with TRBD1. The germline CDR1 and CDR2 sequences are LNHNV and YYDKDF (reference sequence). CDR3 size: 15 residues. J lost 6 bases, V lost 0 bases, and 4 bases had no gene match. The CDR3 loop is CATSRDLGQVNIQYF. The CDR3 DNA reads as TGTGCCACCAGCAGAGATCTGGGACAGGTAAACATTCAGTACTTC.

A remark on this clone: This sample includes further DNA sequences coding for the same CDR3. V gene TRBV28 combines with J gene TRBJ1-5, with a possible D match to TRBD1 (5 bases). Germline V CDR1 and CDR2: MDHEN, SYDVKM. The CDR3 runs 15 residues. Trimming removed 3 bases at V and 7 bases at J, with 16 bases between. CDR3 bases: TGTGCCAGCAGTTTGGGGCAGGGCTTTCGGCAGCCCCAGCATTTT. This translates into CASSLGQGFRQPQHF.

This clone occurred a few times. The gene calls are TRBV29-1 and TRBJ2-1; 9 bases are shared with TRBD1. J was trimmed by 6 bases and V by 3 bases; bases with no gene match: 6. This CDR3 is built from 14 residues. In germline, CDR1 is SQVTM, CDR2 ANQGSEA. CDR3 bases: TGCAGCGTTGACGACAGGGGGTATGTCAATGAGCAGTTCTTC. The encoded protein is CSVDDRGYVNEQFF.

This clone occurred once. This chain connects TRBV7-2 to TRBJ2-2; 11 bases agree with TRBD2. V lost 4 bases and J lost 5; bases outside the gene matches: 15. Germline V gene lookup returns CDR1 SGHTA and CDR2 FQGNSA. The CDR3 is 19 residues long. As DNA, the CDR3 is TGTGCCAGCAGCTCGATAGCGGGAGGGCGAGGTATTGGGACCGGGGAGCTGTTTTTT. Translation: CASSSIAGGRGIGTGELFF.

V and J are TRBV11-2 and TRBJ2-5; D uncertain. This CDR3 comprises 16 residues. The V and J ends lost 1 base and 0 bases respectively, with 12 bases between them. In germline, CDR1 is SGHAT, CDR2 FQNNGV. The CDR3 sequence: CASSLGGGEYQETQYF. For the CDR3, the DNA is TGTGCCAGCAGCTTAGGAGGCGGAGAGTACCAAGAGACCCAGTACTTC.

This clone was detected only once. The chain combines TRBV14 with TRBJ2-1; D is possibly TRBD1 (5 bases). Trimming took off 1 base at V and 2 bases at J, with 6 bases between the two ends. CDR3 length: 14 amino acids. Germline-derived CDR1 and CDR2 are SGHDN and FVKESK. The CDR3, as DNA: TGTGCCAGCAGCCAAGTGGACACCTACAATGAGCAGTTCTTC. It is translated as CASSQVDTYNEQFF.

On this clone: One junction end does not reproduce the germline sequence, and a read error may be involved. CDR3 amino acids: CASSLGGRGGEQFF. Here the CDR3 DNA reads TGTGCTAGCAGCTTGGGCGGGAGAGGTGGTGAGCAGTTCTTC. The chain recombines TRBV7-7 with TRBJ2-1, with TRBD2 matching 7 bases. Germline assignment: CDR1 SSHAT and CDR2 FNYEAQ (reference sequence). The CDR3 loop spans 14 amino acids.